One and the same sample provided the 23 T cell receptor beta chains below, sequenced in a study of molecular identifiers for immune sequencing clone quantification. From the PCR reads, TCRdb called clonotypes with MiXCR, one entry per CDR3 protein. The data contain under 650,000 distinct CDR3 sequences, approximately 20% of them singletons. Sequencing was performed on naive CD8+ T cells from blood, with Jurkat cell RNA spiked in. Documented subset: FACS-sorted CD8+CD4-CCR7+CD45RA+ naive T cells. These receptors were collected from a human donor in good health. Some libraries in this study had Jurkat cell RNA spiked in.

With regard to this clonotype: A much larger clone is a single base away; this may be a read error. The rearrangement links TRBV5-8 to TRBJ1-1; no reliable D call. CDR1 and CDR2 from the germline V gene are SGHTS and YDEGEE. Trimming took off 2 bases at V and 4 bases at J, with 12 bases between the two ends. The CDR3 runs 14 residues. CDR3 bases: TGTGCCAGCAGCTTTTCCAGCCCCAGCACTGAAGCTTTCTTT. Translation gives CASSFSSPSTEAFF.

This clonotype has a single count. A read error is possible here, since a much larger clone lies one base away. Here the CDR3 reads CASSRVAGPNSPLHF. CDR3 nucleotide sequence: TGTGCCAGCAGCCGAGTCGCCGGGCCTAATTCACCCCTCCACTTT. This sequence joins TRBV7-9 and TRBJ1-6; D remains ambiguous. The CDR3 is made up of 15 amino acids. V was trimmed by 5 bases and J by 6 bases, leaving 14 bases between them. CDR1 and CDR2 (germline): SEHNR, FQNEAQ (reference sequence).

A word on this clonotype: A read error may account for a junction end that differs from germline. The rearrangement uses TRBV19 and TRBJ1-3; D perhaps matches TRBD1 (5 bases). The CDR3 is made up of 12 amino acids. Germline V lookup: CDR1 LNHDA, CDR2 SQIVND (reference sequence). CDR3 loop: CATEGGATTIHF. Here the CDR3 DNA reads TGTGCCACGGAAGGAGGGGCAACCACCATACATTTT.

This clonotype has a handful of counts. The chain uses TRBV20-1 and TRBJ2-5; 13 bases are shared with TRBD2. The CDR3 length is 14 residues. With 4 bases clipped from V and 2 bases from J, the junction kept 1 base outside the gene matches. Germline V gives CDR1 DFQATT, CDR2 SNEGSKA (reference sequence). The CDR3 bases are TGCAGTGCTAAGGGACTAGCGGGACAAGAGACCCAGTACTTC. This encodes CSAKGLAGQETQYF.

The sample holds many counts of this clonotype. V gene TRBV7-2 combines with J gene TRBJ2-7; 11 nucleotides align to TRBD2. V lost 5 bases and J lost 5; bases outside the gene matches: 11. Germline values: CDR1 SGHTA, CDR2 FQGNSA. CDR3 length equals 16 residues. CDR3 bases: TGTGCCAGCAGCCACGGGACTAGCGGAACAGCCCACGAGCAGTACTTC. Translated, it gives CASSHGTSGTAHEQYF.

The table lists this clonotype with many counts. CDR3 amino acids: CASSPRTGIDEKLFF. CDR3 sequence (DNA): TGTGCCAGCAGTCCACGGACAGGGATAGATGAAAAACTGTTTTTT. This chain connects TRBV27 to TRBJ1-4, with TRBD1 matching over 8 bases. The germline CDR1 and CDR2 sequences are MNHEY and SMNVEV (reference sequence). The CDR3 extends over 15 amino acids. Germline trimming cut 5 bases from V and 6 bases from J; bases unmatched to any gene: 8. Full variable domain (remainder filled in from reference TRBV27 and TRBJ1-4): EAQVTQNPRYLITVTGKKLTVTCSQNMNHEYMSWYRQDPGLGLRQIYYSMNVEVTDKGDVPEGYKVSRKEKRNFPLILESPSPNQTSLYFCASSPRTGIDEKLFFGSGTQLSVL.

This clonotype was seen repeatedly, ten times or more. The V gene is TRBV9, the J gene TRBJ2-7; maybe TRBD1 (6 bases). Between the trimmed V and J ends, which lost 4 bases and 1 base, there was a span of 9 bases. The CDR3 contains 13 residues. Germline CDR1 and CDR2: SGDLS and YYNGEE. The CDR3 sequence is CASSPGDSYEQYF. As DNA, the CDR3 is TGTGCCAGCAGCCCAGGGGATTCCTACGAGCAGTACTTC.

The rearrangement uses TRBV5-1 and TRBJ2-5; TRBD1 matches at 7 bases. The CDR3 extends over 16 amino acids. V lost 4 bases, J lost 7 bases, and 16 bases stayed unmatched. Germline loops: CDR1 SGHRS, CDR2 YFSETQ. The CDR3 DNA follows: TGCGCCAGCAGCGATCCGGGACAGACCCCAGGCGGGACCCAGTACTTC. Translating gives CASSDPGQTPGGTQYF.

This clonotype has only a few counts. The V gene is TRBV11-2, the J gene TRBJ2-2, with 8 bases lining up with TRBD1. The V segment lost 7 bases and the J segment 7 bases; nucleotides outside the gene matches: 11. The CDR3 loop spans 15 amino acids. The germline CDR1 and CDR2 sequences are SGHAT and FQNNGV. The chain's CDR3 is CASTDHPRGRGELFF. The CDR3 nucleotides are TGTGCCAGCACCGATCACCCCAGGGGGCGCGGGGAGCTGTTTTTT.

This clonotype was seen repeatedly, ten times or more. CDR3 protein: CSARSSGSSHEQYF. The CDR3 coding sequence is TGCAGTGCTAGATCAAGCGGGAGCAGTCACGAGCAGTACTTC. V usage is TRBV20-1 and J usage is TRBJ2-7; 8 bases are a match to TRBD2. Germline CDR1 is DFQATT and CDR2 is SNEGSKA (reference sequence). The V and J ends lost 2 bases and 5 bases, in that order; junction bases with no gene match: 8. This CDR3 is built from 14 residues.

The table lists this clonotype with many counts. V and J are TRBV27 and TRBJ2-7; possible D gene TRBD2, 6 bases. The germline gives CDR1 MNHEY, CDR2 SMNVEV (reference sequence). V was cut by 2 bases and J by 2 bases, with 10 bases left in between. The CDR3 extends over 14 amino acids. The chain's CDR3 is CASSLISGAYEQYF. CDR3 bases: TGTGCCAGCAGTTTAATTAGCGGCGCCTACGAGCAGTACTTC.

A single count supports this clonotype. A much more abundant neighbour one base away suggests this may be a read error. This rearrangement joins TRBV7-9 to TRBJ1-3; D may be TRBD1 (5 bases). Trimming took off 5 bases at V and 2 bases at J, with 13 bases between the two ends. This CDR3 has 15 amino acids. Germline lookup yields CDR1 SEHNR and CDR2 FQNEAQ (reference sequence). In nucleotides, the CDR3 is TGTGCCAGCAGCCCGGACGGGGCTGCTGGAAACACCATATATTTT. It translates to CASSPDGAAGNTIYF.

The V and J genes are TRBV5-4 and TRBJ1-2, with a tentative D call TRBD1 (5 bases). This CDR3 is 13 amino acids long. Between the trimmed V and J ends, which lost 0 bases and 6 bases, there was a span of 9 bases. Germline V gene lookup returns CDR1 SGHNT and CDR2 YYREEE (reference sequence). CDR3 amino acids: CASSLDGAHGYTF. CDR3 DNA: TGTGCCAGCAGCTTGGATGGGGCTCATGGCTACACCTTC.

There are a few counts of this clonotype. The chain couples TRBV6-5 to TRBJ1-4; D ambiguous. The CDR3 length is 15 residues. V was cut by 1 base and J by 3 bases, with 9 bases left in between. Germline CDR1 and CDR2: MNHEY and SVGAGI. In DNA, the CDR3 is TGTGCCAGCAGTTACTTGATGGGATCTAATGAAAAACTGTTTTTT. It translates to CASSYLMGSNEKLFF.

This clonotype was seen more than once but under ten times. This sequence joins TRBV6-6 and TRBJ1-2, with TRBD1 as a possible D gene (5 bases). Trimming took off 7 bases at V and 4 bases at J, with 13 bases between the two ends. This CDR3 has 13 residues. The germline CDR1 and CDR2 sequences are MNHNY and SVGAGI (reference sequence). The CDR3 loop is CASTGRDVYGYTF. For the CDR3, the DNA is TGTGCCAGCACGGGGAGGGACGTCTATGGCTACACCTTC.

The rearrangement uses TRBV28 and TRBJ2-1; 13 nucleotides agree with TRBD2. Germline CDR1 is MDHEN and CDR2 is SYDVKM. V shed 6 bases, J shed 3 bases, and the junction held 8 bases outside the gene matches. The CDR3 totals 17 residues. CDR3 sequence (DNA): TGTGCCAGCAGGCCCACTAGCGGGAGGGCCTTCTACAATGAGCAGTTCTTC. Translated, it gives CASRPTSGRAFYNEQFF.

The chain has TRBV19 and TRBJ1-5; D is ambiguous. CDR1 LNHDA and CDR2 SQIVND come from the germline V gene (reference sequence). V lost 1 base and J lost 7, with 14 bases in between. The CDR3 has 15 residues. CDR3: CASSIAHPGGQPQHF. The CDR3 coding sequence is TGTGCCAGTAGTATAGCCCACCCAGGCGGCCAGCCCCAGCATTTT.

The chain links TRBV6-1 to TRBJ1-1; 11 bases are a match to TRBD1. The length of the CDR3 is 15 residues. J gave up 4 bases and V 0 bases, and 1 base lay outside the gene matches. Germline V lookup: CDR1 MNHNS, CDR2 SASEGT. The CDR3 protein is CASSEAGTGGTEAFF. DNA of the CDR3: TGTGCCAGCAGTGAAGCAGGGACAGGGGGCACTGAAGCTTTCTTT.

This clonotype was found many times. This chain connects TRBV12-3 or TRBV12-4 to TRBJ1-5; TRBD1 might be the D (5 bases). CDR3 length equals 16 residues. V lost 5 bases to trimming and J lost 0 bases, with 14 bases between them. The CDR3 loop reads CASSPSGTASNQPQHF. The CDR3 nucleotides read TGTGCCAGCAGTCCCTCCGGGACGGCTAGCAATCAGCCCCAGCATTTT.

The chain has TRBV14 and TRBJ1-2; D possibly corresponds to TRBD1 (6 bases). V lost 4 bases and J 3 bases, leaving 21 bases between the germline ends. CDR1 is SGHDN, CDR2 FVKESK, per germline. CDR3 length: 17 residues. The CDR3 region has the DNA TGTGCCAGCAGCCGATGGACAGCGGGCGCAGGAGACTATGGCTACACCTTC. Translation: CASSRWTAGAGDYGYTF.

The CDR3 sequence: CASSPPGYSPLHF. In DNA, the CDR3 is TGTGCCAGCAGTCCTCCAGGGTACTCACCCCTCCACTTT. The chain couples TRBV6-2 or TRBV6-3 to TRBJ1-6, with D perhaps matching TRBD1 (5 bases). CDR3 length equals 13 residues. CDR1 MNHEY and CDR2 SVGEGT come from the germline V gene. V gave up 5 bases and J gave up 10 bases, with 12 bases separating them.

This clonotype was found a few times. The chain is built from TRBV28 and TRBJ2-7, with D perhaps TRBD1 (6 bases). CDR3 length: 14 residues. V was shortened by 5 bases and J by 2 bases, with 13 bases between the two germline ends. Germline CDR1 MDHEN, CDR2 SYDVKM. The CDR3 region has the DNA TGTGCCAGCAGTCGACGACAGGCACCCTACGAGCAGTACTTC. Its translation is CASSRRQAPYEQYF. Filled out from reference TRBV28 and TRBJ2-7, the complete variable domain reads DVKVTQSSRYLVKRTGEKVFLECVQDMDHENMFWYRQDPGLGLRLIYFSYDVKMKEKGDIPEGYSVSREKKERFSLILESASTNQTSMYLCASSRRQAPYEQYFGPGTRLTVT.

Concerning this clonotype: Being one base from a much bigger clone, this may be a read error. The chain uses TRBV30 and TRBJ2-7; D remains ambiguous. The CDR3 has 13 residues. The V gene's germline CDR1 is GTSNPN and CDR2 SVGIG (reference sequence). The CDR3 is CAWSVSSSYGQYF. In DNA, the CDR3 is TGTGCCTGGAGTGTTAGCAGCTCCTACGGGCAGTACTTC. Drawing the rest from reference TRBV30 and TRBJ2-7, the complete variable domain is SQTIHQWPATLVQPVGSPLSLECTVEGTSNPNLYWYRQAAGRGLQLLFYSVGIGQISSEVPQNLSASRPQDRQFILSSKKLLLSDSGFYLCAWSVSSSYGQYFGPGTRLTVT.